This TCR beta chain was sequenced in a study of human thymus T cells. General study points: Blood and thymic repertoires both appeared biased in V and J gene usage. Related work found strong thymic repertoire overlap between unrelated individuals.

Concerning this clone: What it binds is unknown.

The data were produced by immunoSEQ multiplex PCR, yet TCRdb's version contains in-frame clones alone and is incomplete. The sample includes some 120,000 clones, about 94% of them seen just once. The V gene's germline CDR1 is LGHNA and CDR2 YSLEER. This CDR3 is built from 14 residues. V lost 3 bases and J lost 1, with 9 bases in between. During corrective heart surgery, resections were taken, and the thymus tissue came from them. Among the donors, all were healthy Finnish infants having corrective surgery for congenital heart defects. The TCR originated in a boy under two years old with a congenital heart defect but otherwise immunologically healthy. Sequencing input: thymus tissue. The rearrangement links TRBV4-3 to TRBJ1-2; no reliable D call. The CDR3 spells CASSHADRNYGYTF. DNA for the CDR3: TGCGCCAGCAGCCACGCGGACCGTAACTATGGCTACACCTTC.